Listed here is a single T cell receptor beta chain. This sample is part of a study of identical twins. CDR3 length: 13 amino acids. The germline gives CDR1 SEHNR, CDR2 FQNEAQ (reference sequence). V was clipped by 4 bases and J by 9 bases; unmatched bases: 5. MiXCR, applied by TCRdb to the 5' RACE reads, yields one record per CDR3 protein. The repertoire includes roughly 260,000 distinct CDR3 sequences, 6% to 8% of them detected once, and roughly 5% sits in the top ten. The sample was also reused in another study, on yellow fever vaccine responses in identical twins.

This receptor was taken from a woman between 18 and 30 years old in good health. This chain joins TRBV7-9 and TRBJ1-1, with 10 bases aligning to TRBD1. Sequenced material: CD8+ T cells sorted from blood. The CDR3 spells CASSSGTGDKAFF. CDR3 nucleotide sequence: TGTGCCAGCAGCTCCGGGACAGGGGACAAAGCTTTCTTT.